Only a few counts were recorded for the clone carrying this T cell receptor (beta chain). With 0 bases clipped from V and 4 bases from J, the junction kept 3 bases outside the gene matches. CDR1 is SGHRS and CDR2 is YFSETQ in the germline V gene. CDR3 length: 14 amino acids. This sample stems from a study of blood T cell repertoires in COVID-19. Background on the study: Acute and convalescent COVID-19 specimens originated in the United States, Italy and Spain. T cells, B-cell-depleted T cells, or PBMCs supplied cDNA or gDNA.

Authors' processing steps: Estimates of nucleated cell counts were drawn from the amplification of reference gene primers. Some clones are missing from TCRdb's copy, which holds only in-frame ones; the method was immunoSEQ multiplex PCR. The V and J calls and the clone size are those of that table, but D and trimming were determined from the DNA. In the table there are tens of thousands of clones, 81% of which are singletons. The material sequenced was peripheral blood. The chain carries TRBV5-1 and TRBJ2-7; 8 nucleotides line up with TRBD1. The receptor comes from an elderly man with COVID-19, enrolled during active disease. In nucleotides, the CDR3 is TGCGCCAGCAGCTTGGGGACAGGGCTGTACGAGCAGTACTTC. Translation: CASSLGTGLYEQYF.